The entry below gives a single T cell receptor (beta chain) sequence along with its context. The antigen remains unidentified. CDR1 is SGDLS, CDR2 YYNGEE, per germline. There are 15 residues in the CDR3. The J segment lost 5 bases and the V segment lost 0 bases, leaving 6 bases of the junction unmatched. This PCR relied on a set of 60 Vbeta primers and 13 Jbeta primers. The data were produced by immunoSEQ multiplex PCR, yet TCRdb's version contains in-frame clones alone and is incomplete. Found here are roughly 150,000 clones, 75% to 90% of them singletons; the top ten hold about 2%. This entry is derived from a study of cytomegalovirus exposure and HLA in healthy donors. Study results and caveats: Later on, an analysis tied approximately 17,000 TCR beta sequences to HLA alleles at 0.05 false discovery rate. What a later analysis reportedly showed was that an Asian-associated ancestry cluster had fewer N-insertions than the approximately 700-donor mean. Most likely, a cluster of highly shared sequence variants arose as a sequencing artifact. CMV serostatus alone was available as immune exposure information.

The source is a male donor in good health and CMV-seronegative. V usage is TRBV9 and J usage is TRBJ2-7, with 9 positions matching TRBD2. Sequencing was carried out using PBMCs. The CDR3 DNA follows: TGTGCCAGCAGCGTAGCCACTAGCGGGTTTCACGAGCAGTACTTC. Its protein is CASSVATSGFHEQYF. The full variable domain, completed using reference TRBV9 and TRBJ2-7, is DSGVTQTPKHLITATGQRVTLRCSPRSGDLSVYWYQQSLDQGLQFLIQYYNGEERAKGNILERFSAQQFPDLHSELNLSSLELGDSALYFCASSVATSGFHEQYFGPGTRLTVT.